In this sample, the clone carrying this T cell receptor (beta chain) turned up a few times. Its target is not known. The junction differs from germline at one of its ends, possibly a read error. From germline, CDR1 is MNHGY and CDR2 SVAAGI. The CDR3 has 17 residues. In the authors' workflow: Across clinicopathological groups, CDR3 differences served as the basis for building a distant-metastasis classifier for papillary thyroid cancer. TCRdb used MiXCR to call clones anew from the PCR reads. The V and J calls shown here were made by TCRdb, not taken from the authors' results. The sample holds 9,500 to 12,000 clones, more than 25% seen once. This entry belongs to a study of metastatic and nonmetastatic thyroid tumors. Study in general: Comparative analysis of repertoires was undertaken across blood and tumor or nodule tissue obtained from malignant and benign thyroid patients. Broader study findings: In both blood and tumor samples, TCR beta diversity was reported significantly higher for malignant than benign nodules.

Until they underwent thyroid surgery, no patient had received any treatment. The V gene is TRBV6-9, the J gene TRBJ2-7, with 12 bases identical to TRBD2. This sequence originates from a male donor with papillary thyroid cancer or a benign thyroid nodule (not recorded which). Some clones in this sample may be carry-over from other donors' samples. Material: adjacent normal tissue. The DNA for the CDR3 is TGTACCAGCAGTTATCGGACTAGCGGGAAATTAAACTACGAGCAGTACTTC. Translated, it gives CTSSYRTSGKLNYEQYF.